This is a list of T cell receptor beta chains from one sample in a study of control samples from healthy donors and cancer patients. Assay: immunoSEQ multiplex PCR; the TCRdb copy retains only in-frame clones and omits some. The repertoire holds fewer than 120,000 clones, with 88% as singletons. Material: PBMCs. These receptor sequences come from a woman aged 55-75 years with lung cancer. CDR3s include the opening cysteine and the closing phenylalanine or tryptophan. A D gene is named only where the DNA matches it firmly. Clone size is not always given. Where it is, it says once, few, many or a class for expanded clones.

clone size,D gene,J gene,V gene,CDR3 DNA,CDR3 protein
.,.,TRBJ1-2,TRBV6-1,TGTGCCAGCAGTGACCCTACAACCTATGGCTACACCTTC,CASSDPTTYGYTF
.,TRBD1,TRBJ1-4,TRBV7-2,TGTGCCAGCAGCTTCACCGGGACAGGGGATGAAAAACTGTTTTTT,CASSFTGTGDEKLFF
.,TRBD1,TRBJ1-2,TRBV6-2/TRBV6-3,TGTGCCAGCAGCCGACAGGGGATGTATGGCTACACCTTC,CASSRQGMYGYTF
.,.,TRBJ1-3,TRBV10-3,TGTGCCATCACAAGAGAGGGATCTGGAAACACCATATATTTT,CAITREGSGNTIYF
.,.,TRBJ1-1,TRBV6-5,TGTGCCAGCAGCCCCGGACAAGACGGCACTGAAGCTTTCTTT,CASSPGQDGTEAFF
.,.,TRBJ1-5,TRBV6-5,TGTGCCAGCAGATCATTCGGGGGGGAAGATCAGCCCCAGCATTTT,CASRSFGGEDQPQHF
.,.,TRBJ2-7,TRBV10-3,TGTGCCATCAGTGAGTCTGGAGGGAGCGGGTACGAGCAGTACTTC,CAISESGGSGYEQYF
.,.,TRBJ2-5,TRBV30,TGTGCCTGGACCCCCGGGTCCCAAGAGACCCAGTACTTC,CAWTPGSQETQYF
.,.,TRBJ2-3,TRBV29-1,TGCAGCGTTGGTAAGGCGACAGTGTCAGATACGCAGTATTTT,CSVGKATVSDTQYF
few,.,TRBJ2-1,TRBV7-2,TGTGCCAGCAGCCAGGGAGTTTTCAATGAGCAGTTCTTC,CASSQGVFNEQFF
.,TRBD1,TRBJ1-5,TRBV2,TGTGCCAGCAATACAGGGGGTGTAAGCAATCAGCCCCAGCATTTT,CASNTGGVSNQPQHF
.,.,TRBJ2-1,TRBV12-1,TGTGCCAGCGTTTTCTGGGGGCGGGCTTCGAGCTCCTACAATGAGCAGTTCTTC,CASVFWGRASSSYNEQFF
.,.,TRBJ2-2,TRBV6-5,TGTGCCAGCAGACAGGGATGGGGCACCGGGGAGCTGTTTTTT,CASRQGWGTGELFF
.,.,TRBJ2-1,TRBV7-2,TGTGCCAGCAGCTTCTCCCCGACATCGACCAATGAGCAGTTCTTC,CASSFSPTSTNEQFF
.,.,TRBJ1-6,TRBV7-6,TGTGCCAGCAGCCTCGGGGCAGGGGCCAATTCACCCCTCCACTTT,CASSLGAGANSPLHF
.,TRBD2,TRBJ2-7,TRBV2,TGTGCCACCTCGTATGAGCGGGGGGCCTACGAGCAGTACTTC,CATSYERGAYEQYF
.,.,TRBJ2-7,TRBV5-1,TGCGCCAGCAGCTTAGGGCTCACCACCTACGAGCAGTACTTC,CASSLGLTTYEQYF
few,TRBD2,TRBJ2-1,TRBV27,TGTGCCAGCAGTTTATCGGCTAGCGGGAGCTCCTACAATGAGCAGTTCTTC,CASSLSASGSSYNEQFF
.,TRBD1,TRBJ2-3,TRBV5-6,TGTGCCAGCAGCTTGGGGGACAGGGCCGGGACAGATACGCAGTATTTT,CASSLGDRAGTDTQYF
.,TRBD1,TRBJ1-1,TRBV3-1/TRBV3-2,TGTGCCAGCAGCCAAGACTGGGGCCCAGGGGGCACCACTGAAGCTTTCTTT,CASSQDWGPGGTTEAFF
.,.,TRBJ1-4,TRBV19,TGTGCCAGCGGGACAAATGTTGCAACTAATGAAAAACTGTTTTTT,CASGTNVATNEKLFF
.,TRBD1,TRBJ1-3,TRBV3-1/TRBV3-2,TGTGCCAGCAGCCAAGTGACAGGGGCTGGAAACACCATATATTTT,CASSQVTGAGNTIYF
.,.,TRBJ1-1,TRBV5-6,TGTGCCAGCAGCTACGCCCCTGGAGGGGGGACTGAAGCTTTCTTT,CASSYAPGGGTEAFF
.,TRBD2,TRBJ2-1,TRBV24-1,TGTGCCACCAGTGATTTTCGCGGGAGGGAGGATGAGCAGTTCTTC,CATSDFRGREDEQFF
once,.,TRBJ2-1,TRBV5-5,TGTGCCAGCAGCTTGGCCTATCTCTCCTACAATGAGCAGTTCTTC,CASSLAYLSYNEQFF
.,.,TRBJ2-3,TRBV20-1,TGCAGTGCTAGTGGTAGCGTGAGCACAGATACGCAGTATTTT,CSASGSVSTDTQYF
.,.,TRBJ2-5,TRBV5-8,TGTGCCAGCAGCCCTACCGGACGGACTGAAGAGACCCAGTACTTC,CASSPTGRTEETQYF
.,.,TRBJ2-2,TRBV27,TGTGCCAGCAGCTCTGAGAACAGGGACCCTAGGGAGCTGTTTTTT,CASSSENRDPRELFF
.,.,TRBJ1-1,TRBV3-1/TRBV3-2,TGTGCCAGCCGCACGGGCAGGGAGACTTTCTTT,CASRTGRETFF
.,TRBD1,TRBJ1-6,TRBV7-2,TGTGCCAGCAGCGGGCCAGGGGGTAATTCACCCCTCCACTTT,CASSGPGGNSPLHF
.,TRBD1,TRBJ1-5,TRBV2,TGTGCCAGCAGAGACAGGGTGGAGCAGCCCCAGCATTTT,CASRDRVEQPQHF
.,.,TRBJ1-5,TRBV19,TGTGCCAGTAGTATAGACGGGGGGGGCATAAGCAATCAGCCCCAGCATTTT,CASSIDGGGISNQPQHF
.,.,TRBJ1-4,TRBV25-1,TGTGCCAGCAGCTCGTTGGGGACCTCTCTTGAGGAAAAACTGTTTTTT,CASSSLGTSLEEKLFF
.,.,TRBJ1-1,TRBV7-9,TGTGCCAGCAGCTTAGCAGGAACTGAAGCTTTCTTT,CASSLAGTEAFF
.,.,TRBJ2-5,TRBV6-2/TRBV6-3,TGTGCCAGCAGTTACCCCCGAAGGCGGCTCCAAGAGACCCAGTACTTC,CASSYPRRRLQETQYF
.,TRBD2,TRBJ2-1,TRBV6-2/TRBV6-3,TGTGCCAGCAGTTACCCGGGGGGGGCCTACAATGAGCAGTTCTTC,CASSYPGGAYNEQFF
.,TRBD1,TRBJ1-2,TRBV7-9,TGTGCCAGCAGCTTAGCCCCTGGACAGGGTGGCTACACCTTC,CASSLAPGQGGYTF
few,.,TRBJ1-4,TRBV15,TGTGCCACCAGCAGAGGGGGAAGACGGATTATTAATGAAAAACTGTTTTTT,CATSRGGRRIINEKLFF
.,.,TRBJ1-5,TRBV12-3/TRBV12-4,TGTGCCAGCAGTTTATCGAGCGATCAGCCCCAGCATTTT,CASSLSSDQPQHF
once,.,TRBJ2-7,TRBV11-3,TGTGCCAGCAGCTTCCGACCGGGGAGCTACGAGCAGTACTTC,CASSFRPGSYEQYF
.,TRBD2,TRBJ2-3,TRBV24-1,TGTGCCACCAGTGGCGGGGGGCACACAGATACGCAGTATTTT,CATSGGGHTDTQYF
.,.,TRBJ2-1,TRBV6-5,TGTGCCAGCACCGAGGATAACGTATCCAATGAGCAGTTCTTC,CASTEDNVSNEQFF
.,TRBD1,TRBJ1-2,TRBV7-2,TGTGCCAGCAGCTTAGCCTCTTGGACAGGGGCGTTGTATGGCTACACCTTC,CASSLASWTGALYGYTF
.,.,TRBJ2-1,TRBV25-1,TGTGCCAGCAGTCCCTTCCCCGAGGGGGGGAGTGAGCAGTTCTTC,CASSPFPEGGSEQFF
.,.,TRBJ2-6,TRBV4-2,TGTGCCAGCAGCCAAGAATTTTTGGCACAAAACTCTGGGGCCAACGTCCTGACTTTC,CASSQEFLAQNSGANVLTF
.,.,TRBJ1-1,TRBV4-2,TGTGCCAGCAGCCTATCCCCAGGGCCAACTTTCTTT,CASSLSPGPTFF
.,.,TRBJ1-1,TRBV4-3,TGCGCCAGCAGCCGCGACCTCAGGGTTTTGAACACTGAAGCTTTCTTT,CASSRDLRVLNTEAFF
.,TRBD2,TRBJ2-1,TRBV7-2,TGTGCCAGCAGCACTAGGACTAGCGTTGGGAATGAGCAGTTCTTC,CASSTRTSVGNEQFF
.,.,TRBJ1-2,TRBV6-1,TGTGCCAGCAGTGAAGCTGAGGTAGTCTATGGCTACACCTTC,CASSEAEVVYGYTF
.,.,TRBJ1-3,TRBV3-1/TRBV3-2,TGTGCCAGCAGCCAGCGGGAGGCCGGAAACACCATATATTTT,CASSQREAGNTIYF
.,.,TRBJ2-5,TRBV7-3,TGTGCCAGCAGCCAGGGAGTTGGGGAGACCCAGTACTTC,CASSQGVGETQYF
.,.,TRBJ2-7,TRBV11-3,TGTGCCAGCAGCACGTATCCAGGACAAACGACCTACGAGCAGTACTTC,CASSTYPGQTTYEQYF
.,TRBD1,TRBJ2-7,TRBV4-3,TGCGCCAGCAGCCAAGCGACAGGGGGTAAGCAGTACTTC,CASSQATGGKQYF
.,.,TRBJ1-1,TRBV7-2,TGTGCCAGCAGCTTAAACAGGAACACTGAAGCTTTCTTT,CASSLNRNTEAFF
.,TRBD2,TRBJ2-2,TRBV7-8,TGTGCCAGCAGCCCACGACCCGGGACTAGGGGCGATCGGACCGGGGAGCTGTTTTTT,CASSPRPGTRGDRTGELFF
.,.,TRBJ1-1,TRBV7-2,TGTGCCAGCAGCTTAGCGGTGGGGCAGGGGAACACTGAAGCTTTCTTT,CASSLAVGQGNTEAFF
once,.,TRBJ1-2,TRBV5-1,TGCGCCAGCAGCTTTGAACAGGCCAACTATGGCTACACCTTC,CASSFEQANYGYTF
.,.,TRBJ1-1,TRBV5-5,TGTGCCAGCAGCACCGGGGGCCGGACTGAAGCTTTCTTT,CASSTGGRTEAFF
.,TRBD1,TRBJ1-1,TRBV28,TGTGCCAGCAGTTTCTACAGGGGACTAGAATCTTTCTTT,CASSFYRGLESFF